Included here is one T cell receptor beta chain sequence, with context. The data were obtained in a study of blood T cell repertoires in COVID-19. Study-level information: Samples of COVID-19 (acute and convalescent) were obtained from the United States, Italy and Spain. Sources were T cells, B-cell-depleted T cells, or PBMCs; the material itself was cDNA or gDNA.

The authors' processing: Quantification of nucleated cells was approximated via reference gene primer amplification. Libraries were prepared by immunoSEQ multiplex PCR; TCRdb keeps only in-frame clonotypes and omits some of them. That table is the source of V, J and clone size, and D and trimming were worked out from the DNA. Of 250,000 to 300,000 clones listed, 60% to 75% were seen once; the top ten hold 3% to 3.5%. V was clipped by 3 bases and J by 2 bases, with 11 bases between them. Germline V lookup: CDR1 MNHEY, CDR2 SVGAGI. This CDR3 has 15 amino acids. Source material: peripheral blood. The V call is TRBV6-5, the J call TRBJ1-5; tentatively, D is TRBD1 (5 bases). The TCR originated in a woman older than 75 with acute or convalescent COVID-19. CDR3 in amino acids: CASSYSGNRNQPQHF. The DNA of the CDR3 is TGTGCCAGCAGTTATTCAGGGAATCGCAATCAGCCCCAGCATTTT.